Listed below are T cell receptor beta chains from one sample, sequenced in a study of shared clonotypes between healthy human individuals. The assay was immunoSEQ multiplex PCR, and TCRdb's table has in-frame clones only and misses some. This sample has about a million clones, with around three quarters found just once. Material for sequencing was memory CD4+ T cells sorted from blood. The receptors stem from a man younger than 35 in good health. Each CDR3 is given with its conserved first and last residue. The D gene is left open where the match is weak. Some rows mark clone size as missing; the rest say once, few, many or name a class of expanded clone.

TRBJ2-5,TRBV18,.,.,CASSPGSQETQYF,TGTGCCAGCTCACCGGGGAGCCAAGAGACCCAGTACTTC
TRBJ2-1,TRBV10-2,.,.,CASSDYNEQFF,TGCGCCAGCAGCGATTACAATGAGCAGTTCTTC
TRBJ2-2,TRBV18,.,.,CASSPQRGPGELFF,TGTGCCAGCTCACCACAAAGGGGCCCCGGGGAGCTGTTTTTT
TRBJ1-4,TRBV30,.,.,CAWSPLSGWEEKLFF,TGTGCCTGGAGTCCCCTTTCCGGTTGGGAGGAAAAACTGTTTTTT
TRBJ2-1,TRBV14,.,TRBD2,CASSRATSGVSYNEQFF,TGTGCCAGCAGCCGTGCGACTAGCGGGGTCTCCTACAATGAGCAGTTCTTC
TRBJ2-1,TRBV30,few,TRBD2,CAWSVRLAGGYNEQFF,TGTGCCTGGAGTGTAAGACTAGCGGGAGGGTACAATGAGCAGTTCTTC
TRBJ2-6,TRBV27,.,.,CASSRGTGANVLTF,TGTGCCAGCAGCCGAGGAACGGGGGCCAACGTCCTGACTTTC
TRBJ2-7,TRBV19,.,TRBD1,CASSPRQGDYEQYF,TGTGCCAGTAGTCCGCGACAGGGAGACTACGAGCAGTACTTC
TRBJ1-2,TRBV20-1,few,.,CSASGKVDTF,TGCAGTGCTAGCGGTAAGGTCGACACCTTC
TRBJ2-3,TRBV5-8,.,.,CASSFRGTSTDTQYF,TGTGCCAGCAGCTTCCGTGGGACTAGCACAGATACGCAGTATTTT
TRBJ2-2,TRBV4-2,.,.,CASSQVNLAAGELFF,TGTGCCAGCAGCCAAGTCAATTTAGCCGCCGGGGAGCTGTTTTTT
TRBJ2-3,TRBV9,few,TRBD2,CASSPRPGLAGKSTDTQYF,TGTGCCAGCAGCCCTCGTCCGGGACTAGCGGGGAAGAGCACAGATACGCAGTATTTT
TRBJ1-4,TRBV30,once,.,CAWGPTNEKLFF,TGTGCCTGGGGACCAACTAATGAAAAACTGTTTTTT
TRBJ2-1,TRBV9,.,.,CASSVLEGSYNEQFF,TGTGCCAGCAGCGTCCTAGAGGGCTCCTACAATGAGCAGTTCTTC
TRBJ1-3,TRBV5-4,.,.,CASSFRTSTGNTIYF,TGTGCCAGCAGCTTTCGGACGTCGACTGGAAACACCATATATTTT
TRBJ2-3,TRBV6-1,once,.,CASSESWEPLGTQYF,TGTGCCAGCAGTGAATCGTGGGAGCCTCTTGGTACGCAGTATTTT
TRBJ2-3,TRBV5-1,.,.,CASSLEGGSTDTQYF,TGCGCCAGCAGCTTGGAAGGGGGAAGCACAGATACGCAGTATTTT
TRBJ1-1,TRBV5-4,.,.,CASSLRSQRNTEAFF,TGTGCCAGCAGCTTGAGGTCCCAGAGAAACACTGAAGCTTTCTTT
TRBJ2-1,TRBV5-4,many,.,CASSARLEYNEQFF,TGTGCCAGCAGCGCCCGACTTGAATACAATGAGCAGTTCTTC
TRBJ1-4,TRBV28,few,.,CASSSQSIATNEKLFF,TGTGCCAGCAGTTCACAATCGATTGCAACTAATGAAAAACTGTTTTTT
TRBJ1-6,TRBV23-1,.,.,CASSQLPHDRSRYNSPLHF,TGCGCCAGCAGTCAACTACCTCACGACAGGTCACGATATAATTCACCCCTCCACTTT
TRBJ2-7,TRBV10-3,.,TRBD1,CATLNAGTGLSYEQYF,TGTGCCACCCTTAATGCCGGGACAGGGCTATCCTACGAGCAGTACTTC
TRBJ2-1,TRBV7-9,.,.,CASTPRGNAYNEQFF,TGTGCCAGCACCCCGCGAGGGAATGCCTACAATGAGCAGTTCTTC
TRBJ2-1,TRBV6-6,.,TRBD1,CASNSDRGNEQFF,TGTGCCAGCAATTCGGACAGGGGCAATGAGCAGTTCTTC
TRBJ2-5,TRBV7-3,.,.,CASSSTPRETQYF,TGTGCCAGCAGCTCCACCCCGCGGGAGACCCAGTACTTC
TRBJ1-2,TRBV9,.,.,CASSVLSGPYGYTF,TGTGCCAGCAGCGTTCTTTCGGGGCCCTATGGCTACACCTTC
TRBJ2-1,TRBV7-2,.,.,CASSPGRLSRYEQFF,TGTGCCAGCAGCCCAGGACGGTTGAGTCGCTATGAGCAGTTCTTC
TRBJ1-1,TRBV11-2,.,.,CASSLAVGKAFF,TGTGCCAGCAGCTTAGCGGTGGGTAAGGCTTTCTTT
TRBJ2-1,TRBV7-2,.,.,CASSFYGTHNEQFF,TGTGCCAGCAGCTTCTACGGGACCCACAATGAGCAGTTCTTC
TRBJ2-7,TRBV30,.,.,CAYGTNHYEQYF,TGTGCCTATGGGACAAATCACTACGAGCAGTACTTC
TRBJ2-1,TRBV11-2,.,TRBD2,CASSLLAGVPYNEQFF,TGTGCCAGCAGCTTATTGGCGGGAGTCCCCTACAATGAGCAGTTCTTC
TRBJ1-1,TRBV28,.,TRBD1,CASSEQGAAPGNTEAFF,TGTGCCAGCTCCGAACAGGGGGCCGCACCGGGGAACACTGAAGCTTTCTTT
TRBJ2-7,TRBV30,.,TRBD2,CAWRASGSHEQYF,TGTGCCTGGAGGGCTAGCGGGAGCCACGAGCAGTACTTC
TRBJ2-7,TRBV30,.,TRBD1,CAWSRGQGEQYF,TGTGCCTGGAGTAGGGGGCAGGGCGAGCAGTACTTC
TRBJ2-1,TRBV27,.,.,CASSLEAVSSYNEQFF,TGTGCCAGCAGTTTAGAGGCGGTGAGCTCCTACAATGAGCAGTTCTTC
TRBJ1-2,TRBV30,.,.,CAWSSGPTGYTF,TGTGCCTGGAGCTCGGGGCCTACGGGCTACACCTTC
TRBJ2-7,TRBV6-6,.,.,CASSYSRGTYEQYF,TGTGCCAGCAGTTACTCAAGGGGTACCTACGAGCAGTACTTC
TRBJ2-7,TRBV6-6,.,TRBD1,CASSTRDRDEQYF,TGTGCCAGCAGTACCCGGGACAGGGACGAGCAGTACTTC
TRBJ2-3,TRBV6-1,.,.,CASSYRADTQYF,TGTGCCAGCAGCTACAGGGCAGATACGCAGTATTTT
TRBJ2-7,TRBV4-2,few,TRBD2,CASSPGGKREWQYF,TGTGCCAGCAGCCCTGGGGGGAAGCGGGAGTGGCAGTACTTC
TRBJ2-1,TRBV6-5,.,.,CASSYRGALIHEQFF,TGTGCCAGCAGTTACCGGGGGGCGTTAATCCATGAGCAGTTCTTC
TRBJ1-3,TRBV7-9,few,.,CASSQNYVDSGNTIYF,TGTGCCAGCAGCCAAAATTACGTGGACTCTGGAAACACCATATATTTT
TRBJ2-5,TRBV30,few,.,CVETAFQYF,TGTGTCGAGACTGCGTTCCAGTACTTC
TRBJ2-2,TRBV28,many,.,CASRRWDTGELFF,TGTGCCAGCAGACGGTGGGACACCGGGGAGCTGTTTTTT
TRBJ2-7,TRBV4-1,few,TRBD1,CASSQLSGQGWIHEQYF,TGCGCCAGCAGCCAACTATCCGGACAGGGTTGGATCCACGAGCAGTACTTC
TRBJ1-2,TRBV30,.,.,CAWSGRANYGYTF,TGTGCCTGGAGTGGGAGAGCTAACTATGGCTACACCTTC
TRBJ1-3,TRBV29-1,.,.,CSGGTYGNTIYF,TGCAGCGGCGGGACGTATGGAAACACCATATATTTT
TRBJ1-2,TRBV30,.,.,CAWRQQGIGGYTF,TGTGCCTGGAGGCAGCAGGGAATTGGTGGCTACACCTTC
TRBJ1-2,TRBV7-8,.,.,CASSPILSLGANYGYTF,TGTGCCAGCAGCCCTATCCTATCCCTGGGGGCGAACTATGGCTACACCTTC
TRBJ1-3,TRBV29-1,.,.,CSVGDGGNTIYF,TGCAGCGTTGGGGATGGTGGAAACACCATATATTTT
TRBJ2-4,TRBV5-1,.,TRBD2,CASSLAGPQNIQYF,TGCGCCAGCAGCTTAGCGGGGCCCCAAAACATTCAGTACTTC
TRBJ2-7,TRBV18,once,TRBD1,CASSREQGVSYEQYF,TGTGCCAGCTCACGAGAACAGGGGGTCTCCTACGAGCAGTACTTC
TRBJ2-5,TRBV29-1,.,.,CSLRTGSETQYF,TGCAGCTTACGTACGGGATCGGAGACCCAGTACTTC
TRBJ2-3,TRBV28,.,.,CASSSPGHVGTDTQYF,TGTGCCAGCAGTTCCCCTGGCCATGTAGGCACAGATACGCAGTATTTT
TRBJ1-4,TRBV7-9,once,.,CASSPGMANEKLFF,TGTGCCAGCAGCCCCGGGATGGCTAATGAAAAACTGTTTTTT
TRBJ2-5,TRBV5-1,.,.,CASSPTGRGPQETQYF,TGCGCCAGCAGCCCGACCGGGCGGGGGCCCCAAGAGACCCAGTACTTC
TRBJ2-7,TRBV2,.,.,CASSGRGYYEQYF,TGTGCCAGCAGTGGTAGGGGCTACTACGAGCAGTACTTC
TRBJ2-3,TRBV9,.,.,CASSVAGQGEREMSTDTQYF,TGTGCCAGCAGCGTAGCTGGACAGGGTGAGCGGGAGATGAGCACAGATACGCAGTATTTT